This T cell receptor beta chain was profiled in a study of blood T cell repertoires in COVID-19. Whole-study context: Italy, Spain and the United States were the sources of the convalescent and acute COVID-19 samples. Nucleic acid was either cDNA or gDNA, and it came from T cells, B-cell-depleted T cells, or PBMCs.

With 2 bases removed from V and 5 bases from J, the gap between germline ends came to 12 bases. Looked up from germline, CDR1 is SEHNR and CDR2 is FQNEAQ (reference sequence). The CDR3 length is 15 residues. Study processing details: Nucleated cell number was recorded as an estimate derived from reference gene primer amplification. Only in-frame clones appear in the TCRdb table, and some are missing; sequencing was by immunoSEQ multiplex PCR. For V, J and clone size, that table is used; D and trimming come from the DNA. The sample has about 150,000 clones, approximately 86% seen once. This chain uses TRBV7-9 with TRBJ1-4; TRBD1 is a possible D gene (6 bases). The sequenced material came from peripheral blood. The sequence derives from a woman aged 55-70 years with active or convalescent COVID-19. Here the CDR3 DNA reads TGTGCCAGCAGCTTATTGGGACAAGAGAATGAAAAACTGTTTTTT. It specifies CASSLLGQENEKLFF.